Each of the 32 T cell receptor beta chains below was sequenced from the same sample in a study of PD-1 blockade in classical Hodgkin lymphoma (dated by TCRdb to the early 2020s). The sample's time point label is to be understood as: cycle 2 day 1 (C2D1) of nivolumab. All trial patients had relapsed after autologous stem cell transplantation, with cohorts A, B and C differing in prior brentuximab vedotin exposure. The receptor library was made with the immunoSEQ multiplex PCR assay. The table comes from immuneACCESS by way of TCRdb, which keeps in-frame sequences with V and J called. Part of the clones is missing from these tables; in studies checked, under half for an unresolved V gene and the rest for unknown reasons. Here the sample has roughly 100,000 clones; 85% to 90% occur a single time. The ten largest clones add up to 5.5% to 8.5% of the sample. This sample comprised peripheral blood mononuclear cells (PBMCs), obtained before the second cycle of nivolumab. These receptors all come from a human donor with classical Hodgkin lymphoma.

The genes are TRBV28 and TRBJ2-5; D remains ambiguous. This CDR3 contains 13 residues. CDR1 and CDR2 from the germline V gene are MDHEN and SYDVKM. V dropped 8 bases and J dropped 0 bases, with 10 bases sitting between them. CDR3 sequence (DNA): TGTGCCAGCGCCCAGGAAAACCAAGAGACCCAGTACTTC. Translating it yields CASAQENQETQYF.

The chain recombines TRBV6-6 with TRBJ2-7, with D possibly being TRBD1 (6 bases). CDR1 is MNHNY and CDR2 is SVGAGI in the germline V gene (reference sequence). Trimming took 0 bases from V and 2 from J, leaving 11 bases between them. The CDR3 totals 15 residues. DNA of the CDR3: TGTGCCAGCAGTTACTCCACACAGGGAACCTACGAGCAGTACTTC. As protein: CASSYSTQGTYEQYF.

This rearrangement joins TRBV4-3 to TRBJ2-6; TRBD1 might be the D (6 bases). The germline gives CDR1 LGHNA, CDR2 YSLEER. The CDR3 spans 16 residues. Trimming removed 7 bases at V and 0 bases at J, with 13 bases between. The CDR3 DNA reads TGCGCCAGCACCGAGACAGGAGTCTCTGGGGCCAACGTCCTGACTTTC. Its translation: CASTETGVSGANVLTF.

The rearrangement uses TRBV7-9 and TRBJ2-5; D may correspond to TRBD1 or TRBD2 (5 bases each). The germline gives CDR1 SEHNR, CDR2 FQNEAQ (reference sequence). The CDR3 contains 13 residues. Trimming shortened V by 5 bases and J by 1 base, and 8 bases separated the two germline ends. CDR3 amino acids: CASSPGTQETQYF. The CDR3 coding sequence is TGTGCCAGCAGCCCCGGGACCCAAGAGACCCAGTACTTC.

A few counts support this clone. V is TRBV10-3 and J is TRBJ2-7; D is undetermined. V lost 1 base, J lost 3 bases, and 13 bases lay in between. The germline CDR1 and CDR2 sequences are ENHRY and SYGVKD. The CDR3 is 15 residues long. The CDR3 coding sequence is TGTGCCATCAGTGAGTTGGCAGGCCCCCTCTACGAGCAGTACTTC. Translation: CAISELAGPLYEQYF.

The chain employs TRBV7-9 and TRBJ1-1; 7 nucleotides match TRBD1. Germline V gene sequence: CDR1 SEHNR, CDR2 FQNEAQ (reference sequence). The CDR3 is 13 residues long. Unmatched junction bases numbered 4, after V lost 5 bases and J lost 4 bases. This chain's CDR3 is CASSIRQGTEAFF. The CDR3 nucleotides are TGTGCCAGCAGCATTCGACAGGGCACTGAAGCTTTCTTT. The variable domain in full, completed from reference TRBV7-9 and TRBJ1-1, reads DTGVSQNPRHKITKRGQNVTFRCDPISEHNRLYWYRQTLGQGPEFLTYFQNEAQLEKSRLLSDRFSAERPKGSFSTLEIQRTEQGDSAMYLCASSIRQGTEAFFGQGTRLTVV.

The chain couples TRBV7-2 to TRBJ2-2, with TRBD2 identical over 16 bases. CDR1 is SGHTA and CDR2 is FQGNSA in the germline V gene. V lost 4 bases and J lost 4; bases outside the gene matches: 6. This CDR3 has 18 residues. The CDR3 here is CASSSGLAGGPGTGELFF. The DNA of the CDR3 is TGTGCCAGCAGCTCGGGACTAGCGGGGGGGCCTGGCACCGGGGAGCTGTTTTTT.

The V gene is TRBV6-1, the J gene TRBJ2-2; possibly TRBD1 for D (6 bases). This CDR3 has 15 amino acids. The V and J ends lost 4 bases and 7 bases respectively, with 16 bases between them. The germline gives CDR1 MNHNS, CDR2 SASEGT. The CDR3 nucleotides read TGTGCCAGCAGTGGATACCAGGGGCCCCACGGGGAGCTGTTTTTT. This gives the protein CASSGYQGPHGELFF.

This clone was seen a single time. The chain uses TRBV6-5 and TRBJ1-1; D call uncertain. Germline values: CDR1 MNHEY, CDR2 SVGAGI. This CDR3 is built from 14 residues. Trimming removed 8 bases from V and 0 bases from J, with 13 bases in between. The CDR3 sequence is CASGFLALNTEAFF. The CDR3 DNA reads TGTGCCAGCGGATTCCTAGCTTTGAACACTGAAGCTTTCTTT.

This CDR3 reads CASSIRSTEHQFF. The CDR3 DNA sequence: TGTGCCAGTAGTATAAGGTCGACAGAACACCAGTTCTTC. The V call is TRBV19, the J call TRBJ2-1; D might be TRBD1 (5 bases). Germline CDR1 and CDR2: LNHDA and SQIVND (reference sequence). CDR3 length equals 13 residues. Trimming took off 2 bases at V and 13 bases at J, with 15 bases between the two ends.

The chain uses TRBV5-1 and TRBJ2-3; D possibly matches TRBD1 or TRBD2 (6 bases each). With 8 bases removed from V and 0 bases from J, the gap between germline ends came to 19 bases. Germline lookup yields CDR1 SGHRS and CDR2 YFSETQ. This CDR3 is built from 16 residues. CDR3 sequence (DNA): TGCGCCAGTAATAGGGGGGCCTCTGGGAGCACAGATACGCAGTATTTT. Translation: CASNRGASGSTDTQYF.

V and J are TRBV5-1 and TRBJ2-1, with 8 positions matching TRBD2. J was trimmed by 6 bases and V by 0 bases; bases with no gene match: 5. The CDR3 loop spans 15 amino acids. The germline gives CDR1 SGHRS, CDR2 YFSETQ. The CDR3 nucleotides read TGCGCCAGCAGCTTGGGGCGGGGGGCCGTCAATGAGCAGTTCTTC. This encodes CASSLGRGAVNEQFF.

The chain employs TRBV5-8 and TRBJ1-6; maybe TRBD1 (5 bases). Germline CDR1 is SGHTS and CDR2 is YDEGEE. The CDR3 is 13 amino acids. Trimming removed 7 bases at V and 10 bases at J, with 15 bases between. The CDR3 is CASRRGRGSPLHF. The CDR3 DNA sequence: TGTGCCAGCCGACGGGGACGGGGCTCACCCCTCCACTTT.

CDR3 DNA sequence: TGTGCCAGCAGCTTAGAGAGCGGGACAGATACGCAGTATTTT. Amino acids: CASSLESGTDTQYF. The chain uses TRBV7-3 and TRBJ2-3; D might be TRBD2 (6 bases). The CDR3 extends over 14 amino acids. V was pared by 2 bases and J by 3 bases, with 9 bases between. Germline V gene sequence: CDR1 SGHTA, CDR2 FQGTGA. Using reference TRBV7-3 and TRBJ2-3 for the parts outside the CDR3, the full variable domain is GAGVSQTPSNKVTEKGKYVELRCDPISGHTALYWYRQSLGQGPEFLIYFQGTGAADDSGLPNDRFFAVRPEGSVSTLKIQRTERGDSAVYLCASSLESGTDTQYFGPGTRLTVL.

This chain connects TRBV9 to TRBJ2-1, with TRBD1 identical over 10 bases. CDR3 length: 16 amino acids. Germline CDR1 SGDLS, CDR2 YYNGEE. The V gene end was trimmed by 0 bases and the J gene end by 3 bases; junction bases not matched to a gene: 3. CDR3 sequence reads: CASSVEGTGDYNEQFF. The CDR3 DNA reads as TGTGCCAGCAGCGTAGAGGGGACAGGGGACTACAATGAGCAGTTCTTC.

Note on this clone: One junction end does not reproduce the germline sequence, and a read error may be involved. This chain links TRBV18 with TRBJ2-7; TRBD1 matches 8 bases. Germline V gene data show CDR1 as KGHSH and CDR2 as LQKENI. This CDR3 has 14 residues. This CDR3 reads CASSPSVGQGDGRF. DNA of the CDR3: TGTGCCAGCTCACCCTCTGTTGGACAGGGTGATGGGAGGTTC.

The J gene is TRBJ1-4, the V gene TRBV28, with 9 bases that match TRBD1. Germline values: CDR1 MDHEN, CDR2 SYDVKM. V shed 5 bases and J 8 bases; nucleotides not matched to a gene: 15. The CDR3 totals 17 residues. CDR3 coding DNA: TGTGCCAGCAGTGCTCGGGACAGGGAAGGGTTGAGGGAAAAACTGTTTTTT. This gives the protein CASSARDREGLREKLFF.

CDR3 coding DNA: TGTGCCAGCAGTGAATTTGGGGGAGGGGGTACGCAGTATTTT. Its protein product is CASSEFGGGGTQYF. The V gene is TRBV6-1, the J gene TRBJ2-3; D may be TRBD2 (7 bases). The germline CDR1 and CDR2 sequences are MNHNS and SASEGT. The V gene lost 2 bases and the J gene lost 8 bases, with 14 bases spanning the gap. There are 14 residues in the CDR3.

This clone was found a few times. The chain couples TRBV6-5 to TRBJ2-7; D possibly matches TRBD1 or TRBD2 (5 bases each). The CDR3 is 13 residues long. The germline V and J ends were trimmed by 5 bases and 4 bases, with 12 bases remaining between them. Germline V CDR1 and CDR2: MNHEY, SVGAGI. The chain's CDR3 is CASSGTAGYEQYF. CDR3 bases: TGTGCCAGCAGTGGGACGGCTGGTTACGAGCAGTACTTC.

This clone appeared once. The chain recombines TRBV27 with TRBJ1-1; TRBD1 might be the D (6 bases). With 5 bases removed from V and 5 bases from J, the gap between germline ends came to 15 bases. The CDR3 covers 14 residues. CDR1 and CDR2 (germline): MNHEY, SMNVEV (reference sequence). This CDR3 is CASSVLGASTEAFF. DNA for the CDR3: TGTGCCAGCAGTGTGCTGGGGGCGAGTACTGAAGCTTTCTTT.

The CDR3 DNA follows: TGTGCCAGTAGTACCGGGGCCGAAAAACTGTTTTTT. This encodes CASSTGAEKLFF. This rearrangement joins TRBV19 to TRBJ1-4; maybe TRBD1 (5 bases). Germline CDR1 reads LNHDA; CDR2 reads SQIVND (reference sequence). The V end was cut by 4 bases, the J end by 8 bases, with 8 bases between. The CDR3 loop spans 12 amino acids.

The CDR3 DNA follows: TGTGCCAGCAGTGACCTCCCCCCCCCTGGCAGGGGGAGCAATCAGCCCCAGCATTTT. Translating it yields CASSDLPPPGRGSNQPQHF. V gene TRBV6-4 combines with J gene TRBJ1-5; 7 positions match TRBD1. CDR3 length: 19 amino acids. Trimming cost V 2 bases and J 1 base; bases outside gene matches: 14. Germline loops: CDR1 MRHNA, CDR2 SNTAGT.

The chain combines TRBV11-2 with TRBJ2-7; D gene ambiguous. Trimming pared 5 bases from V and 0 bases from J, leaving 14 bases between. CDR1 and CDR2 (germline): SGHAT, FQNNGV. The CDR3 loop spans 15 amino acids. CDR3 sequence (DNA): TGTGCCAGCAGCCCCCTATCTCTCAGCTCCTACGAGCAGTACTTC. It yields the protein CASSPLSLSSYEQYF.

This clone was recorded once. The CDR3 DNA reads TGTGCCAGCAGCCACGCAGGGGACTTTACCTACGAGCAGTACTTC. Amino acids: CASSHAGDFTYEQYF. The rearrangement links TRBV7-9 to TRBJ2-7, with D possibly called TRBD1 or TRBD2 (6 bases each). The V gene lost 5 bases and the J gene lost 2 bases, with 16 bases spanning the gap. The CDR3 spans 15 residues. Germline V gives CDR1 SEHNR, CDR2 FQNEAQ (reference sequence).

V and J are TRBV28 and TRBJ1-3; the D is unclear. CDR3 size: 15 residues. V was trimmed by 5 bases and J by 2 bases, leaving 13 bases between them. Germline CDR1 is MDHEN and CDR2 is SYDVKM. The CDR3 loop reads CASSPPRTAGNTIYF. The CDR3 nucleotides read TGTGCCAGCAGTCCCCCCCGGACTGCTGGAAACACCATATATTTT.

In this sample, this clone turned up a few times. The chain combines TRBV25-1 with TRBJ1-2, with 9 bases that match TRBD1. CDR3 size: 14 residues. The germline gives CDR1 MGHDK, CDR2 SYGVNS. V shed 2 bases and J 4 bases; nucleotides not matched to a gene: 2. CDR3 coding DNA: TGTGCCAGCAGTGAACCGGGACAGGGCTATGGCTACACCTTC. It yields the protein CASSEPGQGYGYTF.

A single count supports this clone. The V and J genes are TRBV10-1 and TRBJ1-1; 8 positions agree with TRBD1. V dropped 6 bases and J dropped 0; count of bases not matched to a gene: 21. Per germline, CDR1 WNHNN and CDR2 SYGVQD (reference sequence). The CDR3 has 20 residues. CDR3 protein: CASRPTGDIGGFFVNTEAFF. The CDR3 region has the DNA TGCGCCAGCAGACCGACAGGGGACATAGGAGGGTTCTTTGTGAACACTGAAGCTTTCTTT.

Here the CDR3 reads CASSPRQGDTEAFF. CDR3 DNA sequence: TGCGCCAGCAGCCCGCGACAGGGTGACACTGAAGCTTTCTTT. This sequence joins TRBV5-1 and TRBJ1-1, with TRBD1 identical over 7 bases. The CDR3 is 14 residues long. Germline CDR1 is SGHRS and CDR2 is YFSETQ. V shed 4 bases and J 3 bases; nucleotides not matched to a gene: 6. Looking up the rest from reference TRBV5-1 and TRBJ1-1 gives the full variable domain: KAGVTQTPRYLIKTRGQQVTLSCSPISGHRSVSWYQQTPGQGLQFLFEYFSETQRNKGNFPGRFSGRQFSNSRSEMNVSTLELGDSALYLCASSPRQGDTEAFFGQGTRLTVV.

This chain joins TRBV6-5 and TRBJ1-5; D unclear. The CDR3 extends over 13 amino acids. V was clipped by 6 bases and J by 1 base, with 7 bases between them. Germline CDR1 and CDR2: MNHEY and SVGAGI. CDR3 protein: CASSRRSNQPQHF. The CDR3 DNA is TGTGCCAGCAGCCGAAGGAGCAATCAGCCCCAGCATTTT.

The chain links TRBV29-1 to TRBJ1-4, with D tentatively TRBD1 (6 bases). Germline values: CDR1 SQVTM, CDR2 ANQGSEA. Trimming removed 4 bases at V and 7 bases at J, with 13 bases between. This CDR3 contains 13 residues. The CDR3 is CSVAGGLGEKLFF. The CDR3 nucleotides are TGCAGCGTTGCGGGGGGCCTAGGTGAAAAACTGTTTTTT.

This clone was seen just once. The chain carries TRBV5-6 and TRBJ1-6; D is unresolved. The CDR3 contains 18 residues. Germline assignment: CDR1 SGHDT and CDR2 YYEEEE. V shed 1 base and J shed 0 bases, with 14 bases lying between them. The CDR3: CASSLSTGGSSYNSPLHF. Here the CDR3 DNA reads TGTGCCAGCAGCTTGAGTACTGGCGGAAGCTCCTATAATTCACCCCTCCACTTT.

V is TRBV18 and J is TRBJ1-2, with D possibly being TRBD1 (5 bases). Germline V gene data show CDR1 as KGHSH and CDR2 as LQKENI. With 3 bases removed from V and 2 bases from J, the gap between germline ends came to 10 bases. This CDR3 is 14 amino acids long. CDR3 amino acids: CASSPGQGNYGYTF. The DNA for the CDR3 is TGTGCCAGCTCACCTGGCCAGGGAAACTATGGCTACACCTTC.